The rows below give T cell receptor beta chains drawn from one sample of a study of cytomegalovirus exposure and HLA in healthy donors. Sequencing used immunoSEQ multiplex PCR; TCRdb keeps in-frame clones, though not all of them. The sample records around 300,000 clones, about 86% being singletons. Sequencing was performed on PBMCs. The receptor source for this set is a woman aged 18 to 35 in good health and CMV-seronegative. CDR3s include the opening cysteine and the closing phenylalanine or tryptophan. Each record gives: CDR3 DNA, CDR3 protein, J gene, clone size, D gene, V gene. A D gene is named only where the DNA matches it firmly. Expanded clones are given a class, and other clones once, few, many or no size at all.

TGTGCCAGCAGCACGGGGGGCCTCAATCAGCCCCAGCATTTT,CASSTGGLNQPQHF,TRBJ1-5,-,-,TRBV2
TGTGCCAGCAGCTCCCGCGGCAGGGGTGGGAACACTGAAGCTTTCTTT,CASSSRGRGGNTEAFF,TRBJ1-1,-,-,TRBV13
TGTGCCAGCAAGATCAGGCGAGCTACTAGCGTGCTAACCTACGAGCAGTACTTC,CASKIRRATSVLTYEQYF,TRBJ2-7,-,TRBD2,TRBV25-1
TGCGCCAGCAGCTTGGTAGGGGCCTTCGGGGAGACCCAGTACTTC,CASSLVGAFGETQYF,TRBJ2-5,-,-,TRBV5-1
TGTGCCAGCAGCGTAGAGGCACAGATCTCCTATAATTCACCCCTCCACTTT,CASSVEAQISYNSPLHF,TRBJ1-6,-,-,TRBV9
TGTGCCAGCAGCCTTTTCGGGAGCCCCAATGAGCAGTTCTTC,CASSLFGSPNEQFF,TRBJ2-1,-,-,TRBV11-2
TGTGCCAGCAGCGGGACTAGCGGGAGGTACGAGCAGTACTTC,CASSGTSGRYEQYF,TRBJ2-7,few,TRBD2,TRBV7-9
TGTGCCAGCAGTTACCTAATCCATAATTCACCCCTCCACTTT,CASSYLIHNSPLHF,TRBJ1-6,-,-,TRBV6-5
TGTGCCAGCAGCTTAGGGCAGGGACTATCCTACGAGCAGTACTTC,CASSLGQGLSYEQYF,TRBJ2-7,once,TRBD2,TRBV11-2
TGTGCCAGCAGCCTGGGACAGAGATATGGCTACACCTTC,CASSLGQRYGYTF,TRBJ1-2,-,TRBD1,TRBV7-2
TGTGCCAGCAGTGTTCTAGCGGGGTCCTACAATGAGCAGTTCTTC,CASSVLAGSYNEQFF,TRBJ2-1,-,TRBD2,TRBV6-4
TGTGCCAGGGGGCGGTTATCCGGAAACACCATATATTTT,CARGRLSGNTIYF,TRBJ1-3,few,-,TRBV5-8
TGCGCCAGCAGCTCGCAGGGGTACAATGAGCAGTTCTTC,CASSSQGYNEQFF,TRBJ2-1,-,-,TRBV5-1
TGTGCCTGGACCCCCGACTGGACAGGGTCGAACTACGAGCAGTACTTC,CAWTPDWTGSNYEQYF,TRBJ2-7,-,TRBD1,TRBV30
TGTGCCAGCAGCCCGACAGGGGCCCCGAACACTGAAGCTTTCTTT,CASSPTGAPNTEAFF,TRBJ1-1,-,TRBD1,TRBV27
TGCGCCAGCAGCCAGGGTGGGGCAGGGCCCACAGATACGCAGTATTTT,CASSQGGAGPTDTQYF,TRBJ2-3,-,-,TRBV4-3